This paragraph covers one T cell receptor beta chain sequence. Its antigen is unknown. UMIs were added to TCR cDNA along with a universal primer site when it was made by 5'RACE template switching. TCRdb reprocessed the 5' RACE reads via MiXCR and lists one record per CDR3 protein. Of roughly 150,000 distinct CDR3 sequences in the sample, 7.7% were seen once. This sample was included in a study of T cells after yellow fever vaccination. Study-level information: Each low-cell-number fraction was prepared by means of SMART-Seq v4 Ultra Low Input.

Germline CDR1 PRHDT, CDR2 FYEKMQ (reference sequence). The CDR3 consists of 18 residues. V lost 11 bases to trimming and J lost 1 base; unmatched junction nucleotides: 17. General study findings and limits: A weaker but faster secondary response was observed, peaking on day 5 versus 15. The study re-detected most primary-vaccination clones after the booster (roughly 96% CD4, roughly 90% CD8).

This TCR derives from a man aged 25 to 45 who received the YFV17D yellow fever vaccine. The sample was CD4+ T cells sorted from PBMCs, taken 5 days after the yellow fever booster vaccination. J is TRBJ2-3 and V is TRBV13; 11 bases align to TRBD2. CDR3 in amino acids: CACCLGTSGSLGTDTQYF. CDR3 coding DNA: TGTGCCTGCTGTTTAGGGACTAGCGGTTCTCTAGGCACAGATACGCAGTATTTT.